This T cell receptor (beta chain) stems from a study of CD8 T cells in ankylosing spondylitis. This clonotype was observed at least ten times. Its matching antigen is unknown. TCRdb reprocessed the 5' RACE reads via MiXCR and lists one record per CDR3 protein. There are 150,000 to 200,000 distinct CDR3 sequences in the sample; roughly 10% occur only once, and roughly 29% lies in the top ten. General study findings and limits: The authors reported significant enrichment of disease-linked clones in matched ankylosing spondylitis synovial fluid.

Germline CDR1 ENHRY, CDR2 SYGVKD. The CDR3 totals 20 residues. V lost 2 bases, J lost 0 bases, and 15 bases stayed unmatched. The specimen sequenced was blood, either unsorted or a sorted T cell fraction (not recorded which). This chain links TRBV10-3 with TRBJ1-5; TRBD1 agrees at 8 bases. The receptor's source is a male donor with ankylosing spondylitis or in good health (not recorded which). The CDR3: CAISEGGIDRGPYSNQPQHF. The CDR3 DNA follows: TGTGCCATCAGTGAGGGGGGTATTGACAGGGGCCCCTATAGCAATCAGCCCCAGCATTTT.